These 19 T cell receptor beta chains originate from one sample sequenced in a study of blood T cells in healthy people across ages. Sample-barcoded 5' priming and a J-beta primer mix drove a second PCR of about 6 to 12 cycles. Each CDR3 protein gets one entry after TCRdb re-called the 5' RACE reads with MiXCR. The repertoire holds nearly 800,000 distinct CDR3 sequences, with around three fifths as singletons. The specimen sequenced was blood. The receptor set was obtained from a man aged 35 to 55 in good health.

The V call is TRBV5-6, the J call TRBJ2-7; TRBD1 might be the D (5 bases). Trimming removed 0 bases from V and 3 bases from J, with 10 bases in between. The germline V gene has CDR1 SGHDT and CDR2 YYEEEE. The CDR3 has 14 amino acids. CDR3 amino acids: CASSLEDRSYEQYF. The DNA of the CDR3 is TGTGCCAGCAGCTTGGAAGACAGAAGCTACGAGCAGTACTTC.

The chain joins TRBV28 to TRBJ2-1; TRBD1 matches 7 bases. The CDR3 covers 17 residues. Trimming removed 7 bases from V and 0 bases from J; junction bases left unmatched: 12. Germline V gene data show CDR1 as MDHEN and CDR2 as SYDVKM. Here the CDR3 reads CASIASYRGSSYNEQFF. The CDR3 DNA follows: TGTGCCAGCATAGCATCGTACAGGGGAAGCTCCTACAATGAGCAGTTCTTC.

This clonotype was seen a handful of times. The CDR3 here is CAISVPQGSSYGYTF. The DNA for the CDR3 is TGTGCCATCAGCGTACCTCAGGGAAGCTCTTATGGCTACACCTTC. V usage is TRBV10-3 and J usage is TRBJ1-2; D is perhaps TRBD1 (5 bases). V dropped 6 bases and J dropped 5 bases, with 19 bases sitting between them. The CDR3 covers 15 residues. Germline V lookup: CDR1 ENHRY, CDR2 SYGVKD.

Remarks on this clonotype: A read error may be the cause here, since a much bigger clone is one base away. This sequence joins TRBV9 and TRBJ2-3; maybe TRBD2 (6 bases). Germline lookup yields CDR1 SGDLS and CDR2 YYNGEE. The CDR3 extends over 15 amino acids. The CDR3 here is CARSVGTERTDTQYF. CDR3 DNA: TGTGCCAGAAGCGTCGGGACTGAGCGCACAGATACGCAGTATTTT. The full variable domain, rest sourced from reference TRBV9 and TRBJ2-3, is DSGVTQTPKHLITATGQRVTLRCSPRSGDLSVYWYQQSLDQGLQFLIQYYNGEERAKGNILERFSAQQFPDLHSELNLSSLELGDSALYFCARSVGTERTDTQYFGPGTRLTVL.

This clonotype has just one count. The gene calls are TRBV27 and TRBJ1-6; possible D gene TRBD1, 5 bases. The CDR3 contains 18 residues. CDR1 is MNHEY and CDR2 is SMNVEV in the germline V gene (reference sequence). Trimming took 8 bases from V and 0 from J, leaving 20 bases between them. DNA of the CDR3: TGTGCCAGCCGGTGGTTTGTGGGGGGGAGCTCCTATAATTCACCCCTCCACTTT. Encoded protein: CASRWFVGGSSYNSPLHF.

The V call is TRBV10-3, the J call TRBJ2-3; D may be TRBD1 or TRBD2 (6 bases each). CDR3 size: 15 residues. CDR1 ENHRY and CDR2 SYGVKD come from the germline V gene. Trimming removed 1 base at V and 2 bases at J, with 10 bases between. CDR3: CAISEWGAHTDTQYF. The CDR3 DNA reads TGTGCCATCAGTGAGTGGGGGGCACACACAGATACGCAGTATTTT.

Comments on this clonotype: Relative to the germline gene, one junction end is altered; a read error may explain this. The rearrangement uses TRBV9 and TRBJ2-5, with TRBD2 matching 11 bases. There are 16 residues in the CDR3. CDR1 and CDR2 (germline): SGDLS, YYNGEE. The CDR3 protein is CASSARLAGGGETQYF. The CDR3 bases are TGTGCCAGCAGCGCACGGCTAGCGGGAGGAGGAGAGACTCAGTACTTC.

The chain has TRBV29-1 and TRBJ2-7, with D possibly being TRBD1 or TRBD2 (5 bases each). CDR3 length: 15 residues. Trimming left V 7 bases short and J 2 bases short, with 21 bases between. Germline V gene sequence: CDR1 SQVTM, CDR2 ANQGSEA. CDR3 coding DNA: TGCAGCGCCTTATATTCCGGGACCGAGACCTACGAGCAGTACTTC. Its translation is CSALYSGTETYEQYF.

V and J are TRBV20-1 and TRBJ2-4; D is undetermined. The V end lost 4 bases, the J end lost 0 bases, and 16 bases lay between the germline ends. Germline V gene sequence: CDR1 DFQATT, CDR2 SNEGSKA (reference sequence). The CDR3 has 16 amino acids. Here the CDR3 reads CSAMSLRLLAKNIQYF. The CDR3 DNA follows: TGCAGTGCTATGTCTCTTAGGTTACTAGCCAAAAACATTCAGTACTTC.

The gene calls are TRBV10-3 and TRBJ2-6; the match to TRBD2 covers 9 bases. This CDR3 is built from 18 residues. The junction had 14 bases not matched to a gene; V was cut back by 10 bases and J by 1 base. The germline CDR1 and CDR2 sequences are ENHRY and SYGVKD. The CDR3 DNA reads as TGTGCCACCTCTCTTCTAGCGGGATCGCAGTCTGGGGCCAACGTCCTGACTTTC. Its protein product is CATSLLAGSQSGANVLTF.

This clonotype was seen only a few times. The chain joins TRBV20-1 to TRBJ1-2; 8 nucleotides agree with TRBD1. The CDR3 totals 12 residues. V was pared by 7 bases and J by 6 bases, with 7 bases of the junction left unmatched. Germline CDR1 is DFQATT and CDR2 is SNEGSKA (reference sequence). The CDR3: CSGQGRRNGYTF. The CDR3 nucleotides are TGCAGTGGACAGGGGAGGAGGAATGGCTACACCTTC.

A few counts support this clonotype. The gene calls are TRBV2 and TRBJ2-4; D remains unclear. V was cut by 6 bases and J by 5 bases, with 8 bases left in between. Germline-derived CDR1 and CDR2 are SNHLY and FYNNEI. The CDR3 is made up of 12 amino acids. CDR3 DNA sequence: TGTGCCAGCAGGACCGACCAAAACATTCAGTACTTC. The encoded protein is CASRTDQNIQYF.

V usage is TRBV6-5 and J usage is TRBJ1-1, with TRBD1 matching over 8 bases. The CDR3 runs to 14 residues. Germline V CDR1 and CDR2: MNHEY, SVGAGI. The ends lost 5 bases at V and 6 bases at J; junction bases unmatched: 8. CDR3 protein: CASSRRGRGAEAFF. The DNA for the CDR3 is TGTGCCAGCAGTCGCAGGGGGCGCGGGGCTGAAGCTTTCTTT.

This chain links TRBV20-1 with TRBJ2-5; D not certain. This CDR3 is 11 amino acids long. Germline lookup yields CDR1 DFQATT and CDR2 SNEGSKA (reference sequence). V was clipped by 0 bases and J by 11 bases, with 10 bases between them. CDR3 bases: TGCAGTGCTAGAGAGTACAATGAGCAGTACTTC. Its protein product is CSAREYNEQYF.

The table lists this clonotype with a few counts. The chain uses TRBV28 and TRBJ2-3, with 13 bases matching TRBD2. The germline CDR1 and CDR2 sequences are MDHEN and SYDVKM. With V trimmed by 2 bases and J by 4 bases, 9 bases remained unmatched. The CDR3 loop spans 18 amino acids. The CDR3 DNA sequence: TGTGCCAGCAGTTTAATACTACTAGCGGGAGGGACCTCAGATACGCAGTATTTT. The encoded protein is CASSLILLAGGTSDTQYF.

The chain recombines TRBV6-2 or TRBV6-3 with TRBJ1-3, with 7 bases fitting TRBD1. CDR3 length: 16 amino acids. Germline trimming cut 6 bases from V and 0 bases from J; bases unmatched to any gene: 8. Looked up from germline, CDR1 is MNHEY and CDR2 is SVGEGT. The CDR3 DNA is TGTGCCAGCAGGCGTAACCGGGACAGCTCTGGAAACACCATATATTTT. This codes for CASRRNRDSSGNTIYF.

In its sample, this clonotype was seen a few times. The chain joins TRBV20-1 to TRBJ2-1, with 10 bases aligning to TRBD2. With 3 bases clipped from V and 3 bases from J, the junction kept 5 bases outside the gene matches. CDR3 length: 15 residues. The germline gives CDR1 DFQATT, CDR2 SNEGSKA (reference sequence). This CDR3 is CSARQRGGHYNEQFF. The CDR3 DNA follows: TGCAGTGCTAGGCAGCGGGGGGGCCACTACAATGAGCAGTTCTTC.

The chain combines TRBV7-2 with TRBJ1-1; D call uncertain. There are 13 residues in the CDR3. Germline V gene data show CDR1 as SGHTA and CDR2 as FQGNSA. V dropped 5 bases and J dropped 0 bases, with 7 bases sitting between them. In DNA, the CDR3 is TGTGCCAGCAGCACACAGTTGAACACTGAAGCTTTCTTT. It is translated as CASSTQLNTEAFF.

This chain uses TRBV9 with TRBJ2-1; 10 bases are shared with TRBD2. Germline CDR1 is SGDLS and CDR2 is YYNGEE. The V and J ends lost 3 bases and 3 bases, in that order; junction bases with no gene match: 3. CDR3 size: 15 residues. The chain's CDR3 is CASSASGGDYNEQFF. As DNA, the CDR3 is TGTGCCAGCAGCGCGAGCGGGGGGGACTACAATGAGCAGTTCTTC.